This T cell receptor (beta chain) was obtained from a study of Ad26.COV2.S vaccination and SARS-CoV-2 variants. Study observations and caveats: Breadth of non-spike TCRs did not differ between vaccinees and placebo recipients.

Specified treatment: around 19 received Ad26.COV2.S at low or high dose, single or two shots; about 5 received placebo; per-sample allocation not given. The investigators took samples on day 63 after the first vaccine or placebo injection. Of note for this clone: Antigen specificity is unknown.

Profiling relied on immunoSEQ multiplex PCR, and the TCRdb table lists in-frame clones only, not all of them. The data hold over 300,000 clones, with approximately 83% observed a single time. V was trimmed by 3 bases and J by 6 bases, leaving 18 bases between them. Germline CDR1 is GTSNPN and CDR2 is SVGIG (reference sequence). The CDR3 extends over 15 amino acids. The source was peripheral blood, collected in a trial of Ad26.COV2.S vaccine versus placebo. The V call is TRBV30, the J call TRBJ1-3; unclear D gene. This receptor was taken from a person aged 18-60 years who received the Ad26.COV2.S COVID-19 vaccine or a placebo. DNA of the CDR3: TGTGCCTGGAGCTTTCTAGAGGGATTGAAAAACACCATATATTTT. Translated: CAWSFLEGLKNTIYF.